Listed here are 14 T cell receptor beta chains from one sample, sequenced in a study of blood T cell repertoires in COVID-19. TCRdb keeps only in-frame clones here, not all; method: immunoSEQ multiplex PCR. The sample holds about 40,000 clones, roughly 84% seen once. Sequencing input: peripheral blood. These receptors originate from a human donor in a cohort sampled during active COVID-19.

The chain is built from TRBV5-1 and TRBJ2-3, with 11 positions matching TRBD2. Trimming took 4 bases from V and 2 from J; bases not matched to a gene: 12. The germline gives CDR1 SGHRS, CDR2 YFSETQ. The CDR3 runs 18 residues. The CDR3 loop reads CASSPGLADPLYTDTQYF. The CDR3 DNA reads as TGCGCCAGCAGCCCGGGACTAGCGGACCCTCTATACACAGATACGCAGTATTTT.

V and J are TRBV18 and TRBJ1-4; D is perhaps TRBD1 (5 bases). Trimming took 0 bases from V and 10 from J, leaving 15 bases between them. The CDR3 runs 15 residues. CDR1 is KGHSH, CDR2 LQKENI, per germline. In DNA form, the CDR3 reads TGTGCCAGCTCACCACCGTCCGGGGCCGGGGGAAAACTGTTTTTT. This gives the protein CASSPPSGAGGKLFF.

This clone has just a few counts. The V call is TRBV12-5, the J call TRBJ2-1; a possible D gene is TRBD1 (6 bases). This CDR3 has 14 residues. Germline-derived CDR1 and CDR2 are LGHNT and FRNRAP. Trimming took 6 bases from V and 2 from J, leaving 11 bases between them. The CDR3 loop is CASGPGTTYNEQFF. The CDR3 DNA is TGTGCTAGTGGACCCGGGACAACCTACAATGAGCAGTTCTTC.

Within the sample, this clone is medium-sized. Other DNA sequences from this sample encode an identical CDR3 as well. This rearrangement joins TRBV18 to TRBJ1-2, with D unclear. The length of the CDR3 is 13 residues. Germline CDR1 reads KGHSH; CDR2 reads LQKENI. With 3 bases removed from V and 2 bases from J, the gap between germline ends came to 7 bases. The CDR3: CASSPPSNYGYTF. Written as DNA, the CDR3 is TGTGCCAGCTCACCCCCCTCCAACTATGGCTACACCTTC.

The rearrangement uses TRBV4-1 and TRBJ1-4; 8 positions agree with TRBD1. Germline trimming cut 4 bases from V and 6 bases from J; bases unmatched to any gene: 7. The CDR3 is made up of 15 amino acids. From germline, CDR1 is MGHRA and CDR2 YSYEKL. Here the CDR3 reads CASSREDRGDEKLFF. CDR3 nucleotide sequence: TGCGCCAGCAGCCGCGAAGACAGGGGTGATGAAAAACTGTTTTTT.

The CDR3 here is CASSLDLNGEPSDTQYF. As DNA, the CDR3 is TGTGCCAGCAGCTTAGATCTAAACGGGGAACCCTCAGATACGCAGTATTTT. This chain joins TRBV11-2 and TRBJ2-3; D is perhaps TRBD2 (5 bases). Per germline, CDR1 SGHAT and CDR2 FQNNGV. The germline V and J ends were trimmed by 0 bases and 4 bases, with 17 bases remaining between them. The CDR3 spans 17 residues.

The rearrangement links TRBV6-5 to TRBJ1-2; TRBD1 might be the D (5 bases). The V end lost 6 bases, the J end lost 4 bases, and 12 bases lay between the germline ends. Germline-derived CDR1 and CDR2 are MNHEY and SVGAGI. This CDR3 contains 13 residues. The CDR3 here is CASRGEGIYGYTF. As DNA, the CDR3 is TGTGCCAGCAGGGGGGAGGGGATCTATGGCTACACCTTC.

V gene TRBV5-1 combines with J gene TRBJ1-4; TRBD1 might be the D (6 bases). The CDR3 sequence is 16 residues long. The V gene's germline CDR1 is SGHRS and CDR2 YFSETQ. Trimming removed 4 bases at V and 0 bases at J, with 13 bases between. The CDR3 DNA follows: TGCGCCAGCAGCCTGGGACATTCGGCAACTAATGAAAAACTGTTTTTT. Amino acids: CASSLGHSATNEKLFF. The whole variable domain, filled in from reference TRBV5-1 and TRBJ1-4, reads KAGVTQTPRYLIKTRGQQVTLSCSPISGHRSVSWYQQTPGQGLQFLFEYFSETQRNKGNFPGRFSGRQFSNSRSEMNVSTLELGDSALYLCASSLGHSATNEKLFFGSGTQLSVL.

This clone was observed once. V and J are TRBV5-1 and TRBJ2-5, with a weak D call TRBD1 (6 bases). The CDR3 has 14 amino acids. Germline V gene sequence: CDR1 SGHRS, CDR2 YFSETQ. Between the trimmed V and J ends, which lost 1 base and 3 bases, there was a span of 10 bases. In DNA form, the CDR3 reads TGCGCCAGCAGCTTGAGGGCAGGGGAAGAGACCCAGTACTTC. As protein: CASSLRAGEETQYF.

This chain joins TRBV10-3 and TRBJ1-5; D might be TRBD1 (6 bases). The V end was cut by 0 bases, the J end by 6 bases, with 9 bases between. The CDR3 is made up of 14 amino acids. The germline V gene encodes CDR1 ENHRY and CDR2 SYGVKD. The CDR3 loop is CAISESNRAQPQHF. The CDR3 bases are TGTGCCATCAGTGAGTCGAACAGGGCTCAGCCCCAGCATTTT.

V is TRBV19 and J is TRBJ1-2, with D possibly TRBD1 on 5 matching bases. Germline loops: CDR1 LNHDA, CDR2 SQIVND (reference sequence). The CDR3 is 17 amino acids. V was shortened by 3 bases and J by 8 bases, with 25 bases between the two germline ends. CDR3: CASSIVQGTGLDVGYTF. The CDR3 DNA follows: TGTGCCAGTAGTATCGTCCAGGGAACTGGATTGGATGTAGGCTACACCTTC. Based on the CDR3 plus reference TRBV19 and TRBJ1-2, the full variable domain is DGGITQSPKYLFRKEGQNVTLSCEQNLNHDAMYWYRQDPGQGLRLIYYSQIVNDFQKGDIAEGYSVSREKKESFPLTVTSAQKNPTAFYLCASSIVQGTGLDVGYTFGSGTRLTVV.

The chain has TRBV27 and TRBJ2-3; D possibly corresponds to TRBD2 (5 bases). The CDR3 consists of 13 residues. Per germline, CDR1 MNHEY and CDR2 SMNVEV (reference sequence). V shed 6 bases and J shed 2 bases, with 9 bases lying between them. CDR3 region: CASSPGDTDTQYF. The CDR3 region has the DNA TGTGCCAGCAGCCCCGGGGACACAGATACGCAGTATTTT.

The CDR3 DNA sequence: TGTGCCAGCAGCTCGGGGGGGCCCCGGGAGCTGTTTTTT. Residues: CASSSGGPRELFF. This chain uses TRBV7-3 with TRBJ2-2; 8 nucleotides match TRBD2. The CDR3 contains 13 residues. Germline CDR1 SGHTA, CDR2 FQGTGA. Germline trimming cut 4 bases from V and 9 bases from J; bases unmatched to any gene: 4.

The table lists this clone with a few counts. The CDR3 spells CASSFQGGGTGELFF. The CDR3 DNA reads TGCGCCAGCAGCTTTCAAGGTGGAGGGACCGGGGAGCTGTTTTTT. This sequence joins TRBV5-1 and TRBJ2-2; possible D gene TRBD2, 6 bases. The CDR3 contains 15 residues. The V and J ends lost 2 bases and 5 bases respectively, with 13 bases between them. The germline CDR1 and CDR2 sequences are SGHRS and YFSETQ.